This T cell receptor (beta chain) was sequenced in a study of CD8 T cells in ankylosing spondylitis. Whole-study results and caveats: Reported data indicate significant enrichment of disease-linked clones within matched ankylosing spondylitis synovial fluid.

This clonotype came up a few times. Its target is not known. With molecular barcodes, quantitative 5'-RACE was used to make the TCR beta libraries. TCRdb redid the calling of the 5' RACE reads with MiXCR, one entry per CDR3 protein. The sample gives around 160,000 distinct CDR3 sequences, 11% of which show up once; 25% to 35% is in the top ten. Germline lookup yields CDR1 SGHAT and CDR2 FQNNGV. Trimming left V 5 bases short and J 0 bases short, with 17 bases between. The CDR3 has 18 amino acids. The chain carries TRBV11-2 and TRBJ1-6; the D gene is possibly TRBD1 (6 bases). The sample comprised blood, either unsorted or a sorted T cell fraction (not recorded which). This clonotype originated in a male donor with ankylosing spondylitis or in good health (not recorded which). The CDR3 nucleotides read TGTGCCAGCAGCCGGACAGTAGTTAGGAGCTCCTATAATTCACCCCTCCACTTT. This translates into CASSRTVVRSSYNSPLHF.